The clone carrying this TCR beta chain came up a few times. This sample was taken from a study of OX40 agonist ivuxolimab in advanced cancers. Study details: Partial responses were seen in three patients, one with hepatocellular carcinoma and two with cutaneous melanoma.

Trimming removed 5 bases from V and 0 bases from J; junction bases left unmatched: 5. Germline lookup yields CDR1 SGHAT and CDR2 FQDESV (reference sequence). This CDR3 spans 17 amino acids. The repertoire was sequenced with immunoSEQ multiplex PCR; TCRdb's copy has only in-frame clones and lacks some. The table includes 80,000 or so clones, approximately 86% detected once. The TCR was taken from an adult with an advanced solid tumor such as melanoma, head and neck, liver or kidney cancer. The chain combines TRBV11-1 with TRBJ2-3; 13 positions match TRBD2. Sequenced here: CD4+ or CD8+ T cells sorted from blood, sampled in a trial of the OX40 agonist ivuxolimab. The CDR3, as DNA: TGTGCCAGCAGCCTGGGACTAGCGGGGCCTAGCACAGATACGCAGTATTTT. Its translation is CASSLGLAGPSTDTQYF.